The 2 T cell receptor beta chains below come from one sample, sequenced in a study of T cells in localized non-small cell lung cancer. The table came from immunoSEQ multiplex PCR; TCRdb's copy has only in-frame clones and leaves some out. The sample lists about 8,000 clones; around 87% were seen once. The material sequenced was peripheral blood, taken before any cancer treatment. These receptors were obtained from a male donor aged 60 or over with stage III lung adenocarcinoma.

Relative to its sample, this clone is large. The CDR3 nucleotides are TGTGCCAGCAGTTTAATCGGGGGTGGCCTTTACGAGCAGTACTTC. Residues: CASSLIGGGLYEQYF. This chain connects TRBV28 to TRBJ2-7; a possible D gene is TRBD2 (6 bases). This CDR3 region has 15 residues. V lost 2 bases and J lost 4, with 15 bases in between. Germline assignment: CDR1 MDHEN and CDR2 SYDVKM.

The CDR3 sequence: CASSYSSGITYEQYF. The DNA for the CDR3 is TGTGCCAGCAGTTATTCTAGCGGCATTACCTACGAGCAGTACTTC. The gene calls are TRBV27 and TRBJ2-7, with 7 nucleotides matching TRBD2. The junction had 8 bases not matched to a gene; V was cut back by 4 bases and J by 2 bases. This CDR3 region has 15 residues. Germline V gene sequence: CDR1 MNHEY, CDR2 SMNVEV (reference sequence).